This TCR beta chain came from a study of cytomegalovirus exposure and HLA in healthy donors. The CDR3 contains 15 residues. Trimming shortened V by 0 bases and J by 4 bases, and 9 bases separated the two germline ends. Germline loops: CDR1 LGHNA, CDR2 YNFKEQ. The protocol was immunoSEQ multiplex PCR, while the TCRdb copy is restricted to in-frame clones and leaves out a portion. The data show 150,000 to 200,000 clones, 65% to 85% seen once. The sequencing input was PBMCs. The clonotype originates from a woman younger than 30 in good health and CMV-seropositive. The V call is TRBV4-2, the J call TRBJ2-2; D is uncertain. CDR3 sequence (DNA): TGTGCCAGCAGCCAAGAGCGGAGCGTCACCGGGGAGCTGTTTTTT. This codes for CASSQERSVTGELFF.